This T cell receptor beta chain stems from a study of blood T cell repertoires in COVID-19. Study as a whole: The United States, Italy and Spain were the sources of the acute and convalescent COVID-19 samples. PBMCs, B-cell-depleted T cells, or T cells were the source of the cDNA or gDNA that made up the material.

This clone was counted only a few times. Generated by immunoSEQ multiplex PCR, the TCRdb table keeps only in-frame clones and is missing some. The repertoire holds a few hundred thousand clones, with about 88% as singletons. Germline values: CDR1 SEHNR, CDR2 FQNEAQ (reference sequence). The V segment lost 5 bases and the J segment 4 bases; nucleotides outside the gene matches: 12. CDR3 length: 16 amino acids. The chain uses TRBV7-9 and TRBJ2-7; 9 positions match TRBD1. Sequenced: peripheral blood. This TCR was recovered from a woman between 65 and 79 years old with active or convalescent COVID-19. The CDR3 loop reads CASSPITGQGFYEQYF. The CDR3 DNA is TGTGCCAGCAGCCCGATCACGGGACAGGGATTTTACGAGCAGTACTTC.